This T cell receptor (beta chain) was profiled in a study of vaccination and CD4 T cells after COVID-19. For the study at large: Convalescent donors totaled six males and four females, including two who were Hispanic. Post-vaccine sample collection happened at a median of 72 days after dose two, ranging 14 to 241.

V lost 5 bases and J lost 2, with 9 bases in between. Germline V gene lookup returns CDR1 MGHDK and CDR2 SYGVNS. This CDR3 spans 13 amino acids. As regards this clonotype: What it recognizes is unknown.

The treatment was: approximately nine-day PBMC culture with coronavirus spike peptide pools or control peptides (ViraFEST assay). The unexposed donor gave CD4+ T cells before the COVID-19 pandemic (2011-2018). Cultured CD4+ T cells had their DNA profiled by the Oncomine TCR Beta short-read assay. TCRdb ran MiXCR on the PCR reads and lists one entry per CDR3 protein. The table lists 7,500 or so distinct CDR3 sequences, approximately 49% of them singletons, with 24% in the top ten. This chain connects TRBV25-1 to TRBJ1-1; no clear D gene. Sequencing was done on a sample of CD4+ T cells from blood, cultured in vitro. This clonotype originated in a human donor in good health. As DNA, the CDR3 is TGTGCCAGCAGTCCCGGGCTTAACACTGAAGCTTTCTTT. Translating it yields CASSPGLNTEAFF.